The T cell receptor (beta chain) under discussion was sequenced for a study of cytomegalovirus exposure and HLA in healthy donors. As for the study in general: The 110 or so validation repertoires, a later analysis reported, used the same platform as the 600 to 700 first-cohort repertoires. Study outcomes and limitations: Some public TCRs appeared in many individuals, while most sequences were rare.

TCRdb's copy holds only in-frame clones and misses some; the assay was immunoSEQ multiplex PCR. The table has 55,000 to 65,000 clones, roughly 95% seen once. Comments on this clone: Its antigen is currently unknown.

The sample comprised PBMCs. This receptor was identified in a young woman in good health and CMV-seropositive.

In DNA, the CDR3 is TGTGCCAGCAGCTCACGCCTAGTAAATGAGCAGTTCTTC. It is translated as CASSSRLVNEQFF. The chain combines TRBV11-3 with TRBJ2-1; D remains ambiguous. The CDR3 totals 13 residues. Germline lookup yields CDR1 SGHNT and CDR2 YENEEA. Trimming took 4 bases from V and 7 from J, leaving 11 bases between them.